The entry that follows covers one TCR beta chain sequence. The specificity of this receptor is unknown. Since a much larger clone is just one base distant, this may be a read error. The record originates from a study of tumor-infiltrating lymphocytes in primary liver carcinoma (TCRdb year 2017). With respect to the entire study: Of the five patients (three men and two women, aged 30 to 69 years), four had hepatocellular carcinoma and one had combined HCC and intrahepatic cholangiocarcinoma. The tumors of the five patients were staged as T1-T3 N0M0, with maximum diameters ranging from roughly 4 to 11 cm. Each sample produced roughly 3.65 to 8 million productive TCRbeta reads, and read depth showed no significant difference between tissue types. Across five regions of each liver tumor, along with adjacent normal tissue and blood, the study brought together TCRbeta repertoire sequencing, expression microarrays and whole-exome sequencing. A total of 35 specimens from 5 patients underwent TCRbeta repertoire sequencing, comprising 25 or so tumor regions, 5 adjacent noncancerous liver tissues and 5 peripheral blood samples. To link TCRbeta repertoire diversity with the local molecular phenotype, the 25 to 30 tumor region samples were profiled using Agilent mRNA microarrays. Technical replicate repertoires showed high reproducibility, with mean shared-clone rates approximately 0.89 and correlation coefficients above 0.98.

A constant-region primer and ProtoScript II reverse transcriptase were used to reverse-transcribe TCRbeta-specific cDNA from about 530 ng total RNA. Three nested multiplex PCR rounds, following a slightly modified ARM-PCR procedure, were used to build the TCRbeta libraries. The first two PCR rounds used multiplex TRBV1-TRBV30 forward primers with a Cbeta reverse primer, each for roughly 11 cycles. Sample barcodes and Illumina adapters were added in a final 25-cycle PCR using Deep VentR polymerase. Before sequencing, amplicons of 200-500 bp were purified from gel using a QIAquick gel extraction kit. TCRbeta amplicons were sequenced on an Illumina HiSeq 2500 with 250-bp paired-end reads. The paper's data handling went like this. Quality trimming of reads was performed with Trimmomatic v0.33, and paired reads were merged with FLASH v1.2.11 so that full CDR3 sequences could be recovered. V, D and J germline segments were assigned to the rearranged TCRbeta sequences by MiGEC v1.2.1b. Clonotype statistics, along with Shannon-Wiener diversity indices, were calculated using VDJtools v1.0.0. Except for diversity analysis, only the 250 most abundant clonotypes of each sample were used in subsequent analyses to reduce sampling bias. The public sequencing data were trimmed at Q25 with fastp and processed into clonotypes with MiXCR by TCRdb, which kept only in-frame beta chains. Each CDR3 protein gets just one entry, which takes the most common genes and DNA from the rows behind it. These V and J calls derive from TCRdb rather than the authors' analysis. A total of about 35,000 distinct CDR3 sequences appear in this sample, roughly 74% of them only once. The ten largest clones add up to about 16% of the sample.

The CDR3, cysteine through phenylalanine, is 11 amino acids long. The retained sequence is limited to the CDR3, 33 bases, with the frame set at the first base. Taken from the germline V gene (reference sequence), the CDR1 and CDR2 loops are PRHDT and FYEKMQ. The investigation overall reported the following: Because the samples were bulk and unsorted, CD4+ and CD8+ T cell repertoires could not be compared. With just a few patients in the study, the authors point out that the findings should be validated in a larger study. Only the TCR beta chain was sequenced, so true repertoire diversity is likely underestimated because unpaired alpha chains were not captured. Repertoire overlap was higher between tumor regions (mean around 35%) than tumor-adjacent (approximately 17%) or tumor-blood (14%) pairs, consistent with antigen-driven expansion. The top 250 clones accounted for a significantly greater share of the repertoire in tumors than in blood (p = 0.039). Only about 8-24% of top clones were found in all five regions of a tumor, suggesting spatial heterogeneity of tumor-infiltrating T cells.

Without any cell sorting, total RNA and DNA were extracted together from about 20-30 mg of bulk tissue using the AllPrep DNA/RNA mini kit. Roughly five patients with histopathologically diagnosed primary liver carcinoma underwent surgical resection in China between November 2015 and March 2016. Chronic HBV infection was present in the patients, and the patients were treatment-naive at sampling. Each tumor was sampled at five spatially separated regions: the tumor centre plus the superior, inferior, left-lateral and right-lateral poles. More than 85% viable tumor cells were found by histology in every tumor sample. Fresh tumor and adjacent tissue pieces were bisected, with one half stored in RNAlater at -80 degrees C and the other half sent for histology.

The chain is assembled from TRBV13 and TRBJ2-1; a confident D gene designation cannot be given. The TCR was taken from a middle-aged man with primary liver carcinoma and hepatitis B virus infection. The sequencing input was liver tumor tissue from sampling region 4. This specimen's cell subset or site label, interpreted: tumor region T4, right-lateral pole. This receptor carries the CDR3 CVSSLDDEQFF. The DNA sequence follows: TGTGTCAGCAGCTTAGATGATGAGCAGTTCTTC.